Presented here are 23 T cell receptor beta chains from one specimen sequenced in a study of T-cell reconstitution after alpha-beta-depleted transplantation in children. As it was prepared, the TCRbeta library received unique molecular identifiers. TCRdb re-analysed the PCR reads in MiXCR, keeping a single row per CDR3 protein. Of about 70,000 distinct CDR3 sequences listed, 11% are singletons. Sequencing used PBMCs, obtained before TCRalphabeta/CD19-depleted stem cell transplant. The receptors originated from a boy younger than 18 with acute myeloid leukemia, due to receive a stem cell transplant.

The rearrangement joins TRBV12-3 or TRBV12-4 to TRBJ1-1; D unclear. Trimming removed 2 bases from V and 5 bases from J, with 15 bases in between. The CDR3 runs 15 residues. The chain's CDR3 is CASSLRPPGITEAFF. Here the CDR3 DNA reads TGTGCCAGCAGTTTAAGACCGCCGGGGATTACTGAAGCTTTCTTT.

In this sample, this clonotype turned up many times. The chain's CDR3 is CASSPPPGAKNIQYF. In DNA form, the CDR3 reads TGTGCCAGCAGCCCCCCACCGGGAGCCAAAAACATTCAGTACTTC. V and J are TRBV5-5 and TRBJ2-4; D is unresolved. Germline V gene sequence: CDR1 SGHKS, CDR2 YYEKEE (reference sequence). The V end lost 4 bases, the J end lost 0 bases, and 11 bases lay between the germline ends. The CDR3 runs to 15 residues.

The table lists this clonotype with many counts. In nucleotides, the CDR3 is TGTGCCAGCAGCAAAACAGGGAGGGGTAATGAAAAACTGTTTTTT. Translated: CASSKTGRGNEKLFF. This rearrangement joins TRBV6-5 to TRBJ1-4, with TRBD1 as a possible D gene (6 bases). Trimming cost V 6 bases and J 4 bases, with 15 bases left between them. The CDR3 length is 15 residues. Germline V gene data show CDR1 as MNHEY and CDR2 as SVGAGI.

This sequence joins TRBV5-1 and TRBJ2-1; D not certain. The V end was cut by 0 bases, the J end by 8 bases, with 12 bases between. Germline V CDR1 and CDR2: SGHRS, YFSETQ. CDR3 length equals 14 residues. The CDR3: CASSLVGLIDEQFF. CDR3 DNA: TGCGCCAGCAGCTTGGTTGGTTTGATCGATGAGCAGTTCTTC.

This clonotype was detected many times. The chain is built from TRBV5-1 and TRBJ2-1; tentative D call: TRBD2 (6 bases). There are 14 residues in the CDR3. The V gene's germline CDR1 is SGHRS and CDR2 YFSETQ. V lost 2 bases, J lost 10 bases, and 16 bases lay in between. The CDR3 nucleotides read TGCGCCAGCAGCTTTTGGGACTTCCCCAAGGAGCAGTTCTTC. It is translated as CASSFWDFPKEQFF.

This clonotype was picked up many times. The chain carries TRBV7-9 and TRBJ1-2; perhaps TRBD1 as D (6 bases). V was clipped by 10 bases and J by 6 bases, with 9 bases between them. The CDR3 has 10 residues. Germline loops: CDR1 SEHNR, CDR2 FQNEAQ (reference sequence). The CDR3 here is CATTGNGYTF. DNA for the CDR3: TGTGCCACCACAGGGAATGGCTACACCTTC.

This clonotype was seen repeatedly, ten times or more. This sequence joins TRBV20-1 and TRBJ2-1; D uncertain. Germline V gives CDR1 DFQATT, CDR2 SNEGSKA (reference sequence). Trimming left V 6 bases short and J 0 bases short, with 15 bases between. The CDR3 consists of 15 residues. CDR3 residues: CSALPTLFSYNEQFF. Written as DNA, the CDR3 is TGCAGTGCCTTACCGACCCTTTTCTCCTACAATGAGCAGTTCTTC.

This clonotype was seen at least ten times. This chain links TRBV12-3 or TRBV12-4 with TRBJ1-6, with D hard to call. V was pared by 2 bases and J by 7 bases, with 6 bases between. The CDR3 runs to 13 residues. The CDR3 DNA sequence: TGTGCCAGCAGTTTAAAAGGGAATTCACCCCTCCACTTT. Translation gives CASSLKGNSPLHF.

This rearrangement joins TRBV19 to TRBJ1-2; D not resolved. V shed 3 bases and J shed 2 bases, with 10 bases lying between them. The CDR3 consists of 14 residues. The germline CDR1 and CDR2 sequences are LNHDA and SQIVND (reference sequence). The CDR3 sequence: CASSMTVMNYGYTF. The CDR3 DNA reads TGTGCCAGTAGTATGACGGTAATGAACTATGGCTACACCTTC.

Many counts were recorded for this clonotype. The chain couples TRBV15 to TRBJ2-7; 9 bases are a match to TRBD1. Trimming removed 1 base from V and 2 bases from J; junction bases left unmatched: 9. This CDR3 region has 17 residues. CDR1 and CDR2 (germline): LNHNV, YYDKDF (reference sequence). The CDR3 loop is CATSRVVGTGQTYEQYF. CDR3 coding DNA: TGTGCCACCAGCAGAGTGGTAGGGACAGGGCAGACCTACGAGCAGTACTTC.

The chain has TRBV29-1 and TRBJ1-4, with 9 bases that match TRBD1. Germline CDR1 is SQVTM and CDR2 is ANQGSEA. Losses at the gene ends were 3 bases for V and 7 bases for J; bases not matched to a gene: 9. This CDR3 contains 15 residues. The CDR3, as DNA: TGCAGCGTTGACGACAGGGGGTTAGGACGTGAAAAACTGTTTTTT. Residues: CSVDDRGLGREKLFF.

Comment on this clonotype: A much larger clonotype is one base distant, so this may be a read error. The chain uses TRBV20-1 and TRBJ2-7; 7 bases line up with TRBD1. Germline-derived CDR1 and CDR2 are DFQATT and SNEGSKA (reference sequence). J was trimmed by 6 bases and V by 1 base; bases with no gene match: 15. CDR3 length equals 16 residues. The CDR3 sequence is CSARAGKTGRTGEQYF. CDR3 nucleotides: TGCAGTGCTAGAGCCGGAAAGACAGGGCGAACGGGCGAGCAGTACTTC.

In its sample, this clonotype was seen a few times. This chain uses TRBV6-1 with TRBJ2-1; 9 bases are shared with TRBD1. The CDR3 has 15 residues. Unmatched junction bases numbered 5, after V lost 4 bases and J lost 4 bases. From germline, CDR1 is MNHNS and CDR2 SASEGT. In DNA form, the CDR3 reads TGTGCCAGCAGTGCCGGGACAGGGTGGTACAATGAGCAGTTCTTC. Translating it yields CASSAGTGWYNEQFF.

This clonotype was recorded many times. V gene TRBV3-1 combines with J gene TRBJ1-3; D not resolved. Trimming took 1 base from V and 2 from J, leaving 12 bases between them. The CDR3 runs 16 residues. Germline V gene lookup returns CDR1 LGHDT and CDR2 YNNKEL (reference sequence). CDR3 amino acids: CASSQVARPPGNTIYF. DNA for the CDR3: TGTGCCAGCAGCCAAGTGGCTCGACCTCCTGGAAACACCATATATTTT.

This clonotype was counted ten times or more. The chain links TRBV27 to TRBJ2-2, with TRBD2 identical over 10 bases. Germline CDR1 MNHEY, CDR2 SMNVEV (reference sequence). The ends lost 10 bases at V and 5 bases at J; junction bases unmatched: 10. CDR3 size: 15 residues. CDR3 sequence: CATGERGGRTGELFF. CDR3 DNA: TGTGCCACCGGGGAGCGGGGGGGTCGGACCGGGGAGCTGTTTTTT.

Notes on this clonotype: This may be a read error: a much more frequent sequence differs by one nucleotide. This chain connects TRBV5-1 to TRBJ2-1; D possibly corresponds to TRBD2 (5 bases). Per the germline V gene, CDR1 is SGHRS and CDR2 is YFSETQ. This CDR3 region has 12 residues. Trimming shortened V by 7 bases and J by 7 bases, and 12 bases separated the two germline ends. The CDR3: CASGSSRNEQFF. CDR3 DNA sequence: TGCGCCAGCGGCTCTAGCCGTAATGAGCAGTTCTTC.

Note on this clonotype: This could be a read error, since a much larger clone is one nucleotide away. The chain couples TRBV7-2 to TRBJ2-1, with 11 positions matching TRBD2. The trim removed 3 bases at V and 8 bases at J, leaving 6 bases unmatched. This CDR3 contains 15 residues. In germline, CDR1 is SGHTA, CDR2 FQGNSA. The CDR3 bases are TGTGCCAGCAGCTTTAGCGGGAGGGTCTTTTATGAGCAGTTCTTC. Translation: CASSFSGRVFYEQFF.

This clonotype was recorded at least ten times. The chain carries TRBV7-9 and TRBJ1-5, with 8 nucleotides matching TRBD1. V was pared by 1 base and J by 2 bases, with 7 bases of the junction left unmatched. This CDR3 spans 17 amino acids. The germline V gene has CDR1 SEHNR and CDR2 FQNEAQ (reference sequence). CDR3 amino acids: CASSLVGQGMGNQPQHF. DNA of the CDR3: TGTGCCAGCAGCTTAGTAGGACAGGGTATGGGCAATCAGCCCCAGCATTTT. The variable domain in full, with the rest retrieved from reference TRBV7-9 and TRBJ1-5, is DTGVSQNPRHKITKRGQNVTFRCDPISEHNRLYWYRQTLGQGPEFLTYFQNEAQLEKSRLLSDRFSAERPKGSFSTLEIQRTEQGDSAMYLCASSLVGQGMGNQPQHFGDGTRLSIL.

This clonotype was detected many times. The chain has TRBV20-1 and TRBJ2-3; TRBD2 agrees at 9 bases. In germline, CDR1 is DFQATT, CDR2 SNEGSKA (reference sequence). V lost 6 bases, J lost 2 bases, and 9 bases stayed unmatched. This CDR3 comprises 15 residues. CDR3 sequence (DNA): TGCAGTGCGACTGCGAGCGGGGGGTTCACAGATACGCAGTATTTT. Its translation: CSATASGGFTDTQYF.

This clonotype was observed at least ten times. The chain recombines TRBV4-1 with TRBJ2-1; possibly TRBD2 for D (6 bases). The CDR3 has 13 residues. Germline V gives CDR1 MGHRA, CDR2 YSYEKL. Trimming left V 4 bases short and J 4 bases short, with 8 bases between. The CDR3 nucleotides read TGCGCCAGCAGCCGGGACTTATACAATGAGCAGTTCTTC. Translating gives CASSRDLYNEQFF.

This chain uses TRBV28 with TRBJ2-7, with 8 bases that match TRBD1. CDR1 MDHEN and CDR2 SYDVKM come from the germline V gene. The CDR3 covers 13 residues. With 7 bases clipped from V and 2 bases from J, the junction kept 4 bases outside the gene matches. CDR3 protein: CASTDRGAYEQYV. CDR3 coding DNA: TGTGCCAGCACCGACAGGGGTGCCTACGAGCAGTACGTC.

In this sample, this clonotype turned up many times. The chain links TRBV6-5 to TRBJ2-5; D not certain. This CDR3 has 12 amino acids. Trimming left V 6 bases short and J 5 bases short, with 10 bases between. Germline V gene data show CDR1 as MNHEY and CDR2 as SVGAGI. The CDR3 region has the DNA TGTGCCAGCAGCCGACAACAGGAGACCCAGTACTTC. This translates into CASSRQQETQYF.

In this sample, this clonotype turned up many times. V and J are TRBV20-1 and TRBJ1-1, with 8 bases identical to TRBD1. Germline CDR1 DFQATT, CDR2 SNEGSKA (reference sequence). The CDR3 loop spans 15 amino acids. With V trimmed by 4 bases and J by 11 bases, 18 bases remained unmatched. The CDR3 reads CSAIGDRSNVEGAFF. The CDR3 nucleotides read TGCAGTGCTATTGGGGACAGGTCTAATGTCGAGGGCGCTTTCTTT.